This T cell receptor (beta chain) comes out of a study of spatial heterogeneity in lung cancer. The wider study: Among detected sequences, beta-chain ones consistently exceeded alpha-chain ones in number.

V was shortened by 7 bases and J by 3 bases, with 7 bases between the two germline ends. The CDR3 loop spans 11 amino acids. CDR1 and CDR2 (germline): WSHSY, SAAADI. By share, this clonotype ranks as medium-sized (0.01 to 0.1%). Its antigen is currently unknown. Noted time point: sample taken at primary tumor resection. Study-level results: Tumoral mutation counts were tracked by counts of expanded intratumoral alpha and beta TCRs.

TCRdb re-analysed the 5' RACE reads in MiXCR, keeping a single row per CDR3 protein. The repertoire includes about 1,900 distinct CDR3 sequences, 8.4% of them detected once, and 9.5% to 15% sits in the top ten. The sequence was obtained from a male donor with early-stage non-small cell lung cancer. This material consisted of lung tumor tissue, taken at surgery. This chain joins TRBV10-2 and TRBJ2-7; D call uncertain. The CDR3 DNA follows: TGCGCCAGCAAGTTCAACTACGAGCAGTACTTC. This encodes CASKFNYEQYF.